This T cell receptor beta chain comes out of a study of metastatic and nonmetastatic thyroid tumors. TCRdb used MiXCR to call clones anew from the PCR reads. The repertoire holds about 85,000 clones, with approximately 9% as singletons. This clone was seen many times. Thyroid surgery was preceded by no treatment in any patient. The clonotype originates from a female donor with papillary thyroid cancer or a benign thyroid nodule (not recorded which). Some clones in this sample may be carry-over from other donors' samples. Input material: blood.

The CDR3 here is CASSSPRTGNHNEQFF. CDR3 coding DNA: TGTGCCAGCAGTTCGCCGCGGACAGGGAACCACAATGAGCAGTTCTTC. The V and J genes are TRBV28 and TRBJ2-1; 8 nucleotides match TRBD1. Germline V gene data show CDR1 as MDHEN and CDR2 as SYDVKM. The CDR3 runs 16 residues. Trimming removed 4 bases from V and 5 bases from J; junction bases left unmatched: 10.